Following are 15 T cell receptor beta chains from one sample sequenced in a study of T-cell reconstitution after alpha-beta-depleted transplantation in children. For TCRbeta, the library was prepared with unique molecular identifiers. TCRdb re-called the PCR reads with MiXCR, one entry per CDR3 protein. Among 600,000 to 700,000 distinct CDR3 sequences listed, around a sixth were seen once. Source: PBMCs from the stem cell graft donor, taken from the stem cell graft. The receptors here all came from a human donor who donated a stem cell graft to a child with acute myeloid leukemia.

This clonotype appeared many times. This chain links TRBV20-1 with TRBJ2-3; D may be TRBD2 (6 bases). Germline assignment: CDR1 DFQATT and CDR2 SNEGSKA (reference sequence). Trimming stripped 2 bases from V and 2 bases from J, with 20 bases between. This CDR3 is 17 amino acids long. In nucleotides, the CDR3 is TGCAGTGCTAGACCCCTCGGCGGGGCCCGGCCCACAGATACGCAGTATTTT. Amino acid sequence: CSARPLGGARPTDTQYF.

This clonotype turned up a few times. The rearrangement links TRBV20-1 to TRBJ1-1; unclear D gene. The CDR3 is 13 residues long. V lost 4 bases, J lost 8 bases, and 17 bases lay in between. Germline V gives CDR1 DFQATT, CDR2 SNEGSKA (reference sequence). The CDR3 coding sequence is TGCAGTGCTATCAATCCGGGCCCCCCGGAAGCTTTCTTT. This sequence encodes CSAINPGPPEAFF.

About this clonotype: A single base separates this from a much larger clone, so it may be a read error. The V and J genes are TRBV29-1 and TRBJ2-7; 11 bases match TRBD1. The germline V gene encodes CDR1 SQVTM and CDR2 ANQGSEA. Germline trimming cut 5 bases from V and 4 bases from J; bases unmatched to any gene: 4. This CDR3 has 13 residues. The CDR3 spells CSVPGTGGYEQYF. DNA of the CDR3: TGCAGCGTTCCTGGGACAGGGGGATACGAGCAGTACTTC.

This clonotype has at least ten counts. This chain connects TRBV20-1 to TRBJ1-1; D is ambiguous. Germline V gene sequence: CDR1 DFQATT, CDR2 SNEGSKA (reference sequence). The V and J ends lost 6 bases and 3 bases respectively, with 14 bases between them. The length of the CDR3 is 13 residues. The CDR3 DNA is TGCAGTGCCACGCCCTTTCCGGACACTGAAGCTTTCTTT. Translated, it gives CSATPFPDTEAFF.

The chain joins TRBV5-1 to TRBJ1-1, with D perhaps matching TRBD1 (5 bases). CDR3 length equals 17 residues. Trimming removed 4 bases from V and 3 bases from J, with 22 bases in between. CDR1 is SGHRS and CDR2 is YFSETQ in the germline V gene. The CDR3, as DNA: TGCGCCAGCAGCCCGAGACTAGGGGCGGGCCCAGACACTGAAGCTTTCTTT. Encoded protein: CASSPRLGAGPDTEAFF.

The rearrangement links TRBV7-8 to TRBJ2-1; tentatively, D is TRBD1 (5 bases). Trimming pared 4 bases from V and 12 bases from J, leaving 13 bases between. The CDR3 length is 12 residues. The germline CDR1 and CDR2 sequences are SGHVS and FQNEAQ. The CDR3 bases are TGTGCCAGCAGCTCCGTTTATCAGGGGCAGTTCTTC. Its translation: CASSSVYQGQFF.

This clonotype was recorded at least ten times. The V gene is TRBV7-2, the J gene TRBJ1-1; TRBD1 matches 10 bases. The J segment lost 6 bases and the V segment lost 5 bases, leaving 9 bases of the junction unmatched. Germline CDR1 reads SGHTA; CDR2 reads FQGNSA. The CDR3 has 15 amino acids. The CDR3 loop reads CASSPQTGGNPEAFF. The DNA for the CDR3 is TGTGCCAGCAGCCCGCAGACAGGGGGCAACCCTGAAGCTTTCTTT.

This clonotype has only a few counts. CDR3 nucleotide sequence: TGTGCCAGCAGTCGCTTAGGTAGCGGGGTAGAAGAGACCCAGTACTTC. Translating gives CASSRLGSGVEETQYF. The V gene is TRBV6-1, the J gene TRBJ2-5, with 8 bases matching TRBD2. CDR1 and CDR2 from the germline V gene are MNHNS and SASEGT. The CDR3 contains 16 residues. The V segment lost 5 bases and the J segment 3 bases; nucleotides outside the gene matches: 11.

The chain links TRBV7-2 to TRBJ1-5; 7 positions agree with TRBD1. This CDR3 is 14 amino acids long. Germline-derived CDR1 and CDR2 are SGHTA and FQGNSA. The V and J ends lost 2 bases and 7 bases, in that order; junction bases with no gene match: 5. CDR3 DNA sequence: TGTGCCAGCAGCTTAATAGGGGGCAGACAGCCCCAGCATTTT. As protein: CASSLIGGRQPQHF.

In this sample, this clonotype turned up a few times. J is TRBJ2-7 and V is TRBV7-9, with D hard to call. The V and J ends lost 5 bases and 3 bases respectively, with 11 bases between them. Germline assignment: CDR1 SEHNR and CDR2 FQNEAQ (reference sequence). This CDR3 is 13 amino acids long. The CDR3 coding sequence is TGTGCCAGCAGCCGGTCCTCCTACTACGAGCAGTACTTC. It specifies CASSRSSYYEQYF.

CDR3 nucleotide sequence: TGTGCCAGCAGCTTACAGGGCAAGGTGAAGCTAGCCAAAAACATTCAGTACTTC. Protein product: CASSLQGKVKLAKNIQYF. This sequence joins TRBV11-2 and TRBJ2-4; maybe TRBD1 (5 bases). Germline V gene lookup returns CDR1 SGHAT and CDR2 FQNNGV. CDR3 size: 18 residues. V was pared by 2 bases and J by 0 bases, with 17 bases between. Full variable domain (missing parts from reference TRBV11-2 and TRBJ2-4): EAGVAQSPRYKIIEKRQSVAFWCNPISGHATLYWYQQILGQGPKLLIQFQNNGVVDDSQLPKDRFSAERLKGVDSTLKIQPAKLEDSAVYLCASSLQGKVKLAKNIQYFGAGTRLSVL.

This clonotype was counted at least ten times. V usage is TRBV20-1 and J usage is TRBJ2-1, with no clear D. Germline CDR1 DFQATT, CDR2 SNEGSKA (reference sequence). The CDR3 covers 13 residues. V was cut by 5 bases and J by 10 bases, with 18 bases left in between. The CDR3 here is CSAAGRPVGEQFF. CDR3 nucleotide sequence: TGCAGTGCTGCCGGAAGACCGGTGGGAGAGCAGTTCTTC.

The chain carries TRBV7-2 and TRBJ2-1; 9 bases align to TRBD1. Germline CDR1 reads SGHTA; CDR2 reads FQGNSA. This CDR3 region has 15 residues. V shed 5 bases and J 6 bases; nucleotides not matched to a gene: 8. The CDR3 is CASSPPGQGINEQFF. CDR3 nucleotides: TGTGCCAGCAGCCCCCCGGGACAGGGCATCAATGAGCAGTTCTTC.

This clonotype was picked up a small number of times. This rearrangement joins TRBV15 to TRBJ2-1, with TRBD2 matching 11 bases. J gave up 4 bases and V 9 bases, and 8 bases lay outside the gene matches. Germline CDR1 LNHNV, CDR2 YYDKDF (reference sequence). CDR3 length: 15 amino acids. The CDR3 loop is CATGGLAGGYNEQFF. The CDR3 bases are TGTGCCACTGGTGGGCTAGCGGGGGGTTACAATGAGCAGTTCTTC.

A few counts support this clonotype. The chain employs TRBV10-3 and TRBJ1-4; D is uncertain. Trimming shortened V by 2 bases and J by 7 bases, and 11 bases separated the two germline ends. Germline CDR1 ENHRY, CDR2 SYGVKD. The CDR3 is 14 amino acids. The CDR3 bases are TGTGCCATCAGTGAGAGCGGGGTTGGTGAAAAACTGTTTTTT. Translation gives CAISESGVGEKLFF.